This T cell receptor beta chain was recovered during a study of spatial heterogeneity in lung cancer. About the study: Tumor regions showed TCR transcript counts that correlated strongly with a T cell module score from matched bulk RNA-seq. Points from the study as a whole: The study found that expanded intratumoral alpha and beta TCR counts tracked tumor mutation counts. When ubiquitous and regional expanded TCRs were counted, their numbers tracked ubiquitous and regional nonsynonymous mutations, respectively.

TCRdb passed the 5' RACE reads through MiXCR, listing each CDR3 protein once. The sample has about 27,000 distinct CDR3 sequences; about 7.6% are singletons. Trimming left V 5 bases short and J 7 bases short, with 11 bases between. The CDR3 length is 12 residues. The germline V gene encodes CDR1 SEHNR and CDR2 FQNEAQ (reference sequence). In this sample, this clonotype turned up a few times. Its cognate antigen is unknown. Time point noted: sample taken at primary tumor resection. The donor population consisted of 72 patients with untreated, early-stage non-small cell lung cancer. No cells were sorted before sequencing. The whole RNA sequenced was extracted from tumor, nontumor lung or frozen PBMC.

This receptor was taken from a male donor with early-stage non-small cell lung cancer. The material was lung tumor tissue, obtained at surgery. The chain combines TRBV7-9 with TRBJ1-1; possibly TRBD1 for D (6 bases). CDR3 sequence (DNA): TGTGCCAGCAGCATAGGACAGTTTGAAGCTTTCTTT. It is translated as CASSIGQFEAFF.